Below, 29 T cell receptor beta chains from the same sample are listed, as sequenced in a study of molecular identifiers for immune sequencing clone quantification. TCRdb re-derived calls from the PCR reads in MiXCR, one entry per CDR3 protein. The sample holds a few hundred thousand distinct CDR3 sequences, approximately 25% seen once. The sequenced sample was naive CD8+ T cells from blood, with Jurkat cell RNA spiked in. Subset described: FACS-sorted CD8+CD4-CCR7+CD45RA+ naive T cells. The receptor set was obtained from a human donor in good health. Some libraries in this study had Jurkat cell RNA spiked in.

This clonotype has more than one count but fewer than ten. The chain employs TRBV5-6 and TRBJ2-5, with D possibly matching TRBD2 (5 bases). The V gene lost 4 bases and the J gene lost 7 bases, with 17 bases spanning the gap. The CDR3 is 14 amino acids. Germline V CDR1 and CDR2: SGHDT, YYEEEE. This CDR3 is CASSPGLALGTQYF. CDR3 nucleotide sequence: TGTGCCAGCAGCCCGGGCCTAGCCCTGGGGACCCAGTACTTC.

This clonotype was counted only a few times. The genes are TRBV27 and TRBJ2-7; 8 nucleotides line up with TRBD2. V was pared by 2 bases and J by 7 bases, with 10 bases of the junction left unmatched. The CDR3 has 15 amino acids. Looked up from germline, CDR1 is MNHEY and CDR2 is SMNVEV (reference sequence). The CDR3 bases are TGTGCCAGCAGTTTAGCTACCGGACTAGCTGCGGAGCAGTACTTC. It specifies CASSLATGLAAEQYF.

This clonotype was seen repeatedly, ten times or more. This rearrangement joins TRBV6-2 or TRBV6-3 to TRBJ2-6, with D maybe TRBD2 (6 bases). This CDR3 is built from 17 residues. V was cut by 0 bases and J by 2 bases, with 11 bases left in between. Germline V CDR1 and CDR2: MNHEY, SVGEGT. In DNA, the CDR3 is TGTGCCAGCAGTTACTCGAGTACGGGGGCTGGGGCCAACGTCCTGACTTTC. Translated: CASSYSSTGAGANVLTF.

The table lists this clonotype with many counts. CDR3 sequence: CASSFYQTLNTGELFF. CDR3 DNA: TGTGCCAGCAGCTTTTACCAGACACTGAACACCGGGGAGCTGTTTTTT. V and J are TRBV5-5 and TRBJ2-2; D is unresolved. CDR1 SGHKS and CDR2 YYEKEE come from the germline V gene (reference sequence). CDR3 length: 16 residues. Trimming removed 2 bases from V and 1 base from J, with 12 bases in between.

The CDR3 nucleotides read TGTGCCAGCCGCCCCTGGGGGTACGAGCAGTACTTC. It translates to CASRPWGYEQYF. The chain links TRBV7-2 to TRBJ2-7; TRBD1 or TRBD2 may be the D gene (5 bases each). Trimming left V 8 bases short and J 4 bases short, with 12 bases between. CDR3 length: 12 residues. Germline V gives CDR1 SGHTA, CDR2 FQGNSA.

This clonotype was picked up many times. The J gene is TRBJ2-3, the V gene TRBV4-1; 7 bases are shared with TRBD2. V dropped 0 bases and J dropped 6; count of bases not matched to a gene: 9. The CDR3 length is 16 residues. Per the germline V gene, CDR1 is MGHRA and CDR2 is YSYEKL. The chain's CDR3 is CASSQDELAAVDTQYF. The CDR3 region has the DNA TGCGCCAGCAGCCAAGACGAGCTAGCGGCCGTGGATACGCAGTATTTT.

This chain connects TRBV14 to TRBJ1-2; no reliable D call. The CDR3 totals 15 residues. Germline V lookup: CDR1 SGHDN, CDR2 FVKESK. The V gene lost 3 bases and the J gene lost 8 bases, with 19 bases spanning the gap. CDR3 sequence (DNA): TGTGCCAGCAGCCATATTTCACCCCCCCCCGACGGCTACACCTTC. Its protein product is CASSHISPPPDGYTF.

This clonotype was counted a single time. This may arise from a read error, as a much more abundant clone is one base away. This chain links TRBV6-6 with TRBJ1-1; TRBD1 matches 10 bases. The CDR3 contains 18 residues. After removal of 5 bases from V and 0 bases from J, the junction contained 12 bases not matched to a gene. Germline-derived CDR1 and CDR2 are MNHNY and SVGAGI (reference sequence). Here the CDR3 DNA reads TGTGCCAGCAGTGACCCGGGACAGGGGATTCTATTGAACACTGAAGCTTTCTTT. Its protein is CASSDPGQGILLNTEAFF.

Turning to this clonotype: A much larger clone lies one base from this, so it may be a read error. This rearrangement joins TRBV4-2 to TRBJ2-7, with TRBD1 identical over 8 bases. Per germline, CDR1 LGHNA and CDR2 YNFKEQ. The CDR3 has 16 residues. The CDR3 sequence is CAGSQDTGQGAHEQYF. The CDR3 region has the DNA TGTGCCGGCAGCCAAGATACCGGACAGGGTGCCCACGAGCAGTACTTC.

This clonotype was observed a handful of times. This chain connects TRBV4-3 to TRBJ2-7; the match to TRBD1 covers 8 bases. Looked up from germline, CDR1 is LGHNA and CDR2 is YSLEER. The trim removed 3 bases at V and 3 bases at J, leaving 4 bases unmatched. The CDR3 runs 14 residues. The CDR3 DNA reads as TGCGCCAGCAGCCACCGCGGACAGGGCTACGAGCAGTACTTC. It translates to CASSHRGQGYEQYF.

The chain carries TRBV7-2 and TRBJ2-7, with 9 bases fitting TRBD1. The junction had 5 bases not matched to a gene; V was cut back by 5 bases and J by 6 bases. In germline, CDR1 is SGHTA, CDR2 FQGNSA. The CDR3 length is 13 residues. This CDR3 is CASSVQGAGEQYF. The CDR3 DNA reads TGTGCCAGCAGCGTACAGGGGGCTGGCGAGCAGTACTTC. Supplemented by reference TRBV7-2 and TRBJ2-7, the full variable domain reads GAGVSQSPSNKVTEKGKDVELRCDPISGHTALYWYRQSLGQGLEFLIYFQGNSAPDKSGLPSDRFSAERTGGSVSTLTIQRTQQEDSAVYLCASSVQGAGEQYFGPGTRLTVT.

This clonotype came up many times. CDR3 coding DNA: TGCAGTGCTAGATACGGGACTAGCGTCTACGAGCAGTACTTC. This sequence encodes CSARYGTSVYEQYF. This chain joins TRBV20-1 and TRBJ2-7, with 10 positions matching TRBD2. Per the germline V gene, CDR1 is DFQATT and CDR2 is SNEGSKA (reference sequence). The CDR3 is 14 residues long. The V segment lost 2 bases and the J segment 3 bases; nucleotides outside the gene matches: 4.

The CDR3 DNA sequence: TGTGCCAGCAGCTTAGAGCGGGGCTCTAATGAAAAACTGTTTTTT. It translates to CASSLERGSNEKLFF. The chain is built from TRBV7-9 and TRBJ1-4; tentatively, D is TRBD1 (5 bases). Trimming took off 1 base at V and 3 bases at J, with 9 bases between the two ends. This CDR3 comprises 15 residues. Germline V gene data show CDR1 as SEHNR and CDR2 as FQNEAQ (reference sequence).

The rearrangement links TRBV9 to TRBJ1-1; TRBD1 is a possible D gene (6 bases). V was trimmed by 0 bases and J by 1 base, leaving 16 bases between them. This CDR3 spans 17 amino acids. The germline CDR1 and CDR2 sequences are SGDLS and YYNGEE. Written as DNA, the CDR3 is TGTGCCAGCAGCGTAGCCCCCGGGACATACTCGAACACTGAAGCTTTCTTT. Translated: CASSVAPGTYSNTEAFF.

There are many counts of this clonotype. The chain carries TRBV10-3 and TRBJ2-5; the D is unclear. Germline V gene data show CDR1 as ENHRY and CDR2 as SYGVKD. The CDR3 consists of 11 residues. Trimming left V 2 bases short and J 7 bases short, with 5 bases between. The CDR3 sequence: CAISEKGTQYF. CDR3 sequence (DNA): TGTGCCATCAGTGAGAAGGGGACCCAGTACTTC.

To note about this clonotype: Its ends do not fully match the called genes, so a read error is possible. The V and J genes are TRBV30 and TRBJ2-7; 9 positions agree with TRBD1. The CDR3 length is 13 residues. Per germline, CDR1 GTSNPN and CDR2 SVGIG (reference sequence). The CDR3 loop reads CAWTWTGAGEQYF. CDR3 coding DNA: TGTGCTTGGACGTGGACAGGGGCCGGCGAGCAGTACTTC.

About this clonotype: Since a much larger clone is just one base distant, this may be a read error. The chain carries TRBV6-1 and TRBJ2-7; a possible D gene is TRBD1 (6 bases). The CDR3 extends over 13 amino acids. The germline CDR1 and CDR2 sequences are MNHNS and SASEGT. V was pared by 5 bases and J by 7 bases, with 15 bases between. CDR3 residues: CASSSDTTGEQYF. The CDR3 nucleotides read TGTGCCAGCAGTTCCGATACCACAGGGGAGCAGTACTTC.

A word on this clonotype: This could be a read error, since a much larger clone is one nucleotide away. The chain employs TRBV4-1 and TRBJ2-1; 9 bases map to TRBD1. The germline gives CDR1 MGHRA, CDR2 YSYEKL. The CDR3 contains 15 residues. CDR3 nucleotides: TGCGCCAGCAGCCAAGAATGGGCAGGGGACAGGGTGCAGTCCTTC. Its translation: CASSQEWAGDRVQSF.

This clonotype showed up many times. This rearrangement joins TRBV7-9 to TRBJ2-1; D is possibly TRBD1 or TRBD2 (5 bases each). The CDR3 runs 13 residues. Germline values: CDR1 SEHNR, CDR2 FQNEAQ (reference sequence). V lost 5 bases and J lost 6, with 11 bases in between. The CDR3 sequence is CASSGDLTNEQFF. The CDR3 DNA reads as TGTGCCAGCAGCGGGGACCTTACCAATGAGCAGTTCTTC.

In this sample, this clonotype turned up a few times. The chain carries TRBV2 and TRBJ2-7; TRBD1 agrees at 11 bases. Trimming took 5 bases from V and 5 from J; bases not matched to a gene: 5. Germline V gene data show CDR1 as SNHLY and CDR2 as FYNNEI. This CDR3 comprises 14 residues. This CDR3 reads CASSQDRGLDEQYF. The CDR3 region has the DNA TGTGCCAGCAGTCAGGACAGGGGGCTGGACGAGCAGTACTTC.

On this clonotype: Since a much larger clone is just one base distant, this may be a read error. The CDR3 is CAGAPYGTGAEKLFF. The CDR3 DNA is TGTGCCGGCGCCCCATACGGGACAGGGGCCGAAAAACTGTTTTTT. V gene TRBV6-6 combines with J gene TRBJ1-4, with 10 bases lining up with TRBD1. CDR1 is MNHNY and CDR2 is SVGAGI in the germline V gene (reference sequence). The CDR3 sequence is 15 residues long. After removal of 11 bases from V and 8 bases from J, the junction contained 14 bases not matched to a gene.

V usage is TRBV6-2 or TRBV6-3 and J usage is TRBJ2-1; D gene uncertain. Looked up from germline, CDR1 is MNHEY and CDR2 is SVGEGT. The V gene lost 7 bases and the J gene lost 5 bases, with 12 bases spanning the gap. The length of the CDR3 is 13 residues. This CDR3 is CASKKDGHNEQFF. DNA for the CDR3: TGTGCCAGCAAGAAGGACGGTCACAATGAGCAGTTCTTC.

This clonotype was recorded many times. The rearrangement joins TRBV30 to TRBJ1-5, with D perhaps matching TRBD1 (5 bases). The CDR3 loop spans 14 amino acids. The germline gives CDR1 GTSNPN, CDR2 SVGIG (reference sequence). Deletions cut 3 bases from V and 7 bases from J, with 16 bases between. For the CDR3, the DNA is TGTGCCTGGAGCCACCGGGACCTCAACCAGCCCCAGCATTTT. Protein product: CAWSHRDLNQPQHF.

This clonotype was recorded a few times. The CDR3 region is CSATSSGGTTYEQYF. The CDR3 region has the DNA TGCAGTGCCACGTCTAGCGGGGGGACCACCTACGAGCAGTACTTC. The chain uses TRBV20-1 and TRBJ2-7; TRBD2 matches 11 bases. The length of the CDR3 is 15 residues. Germline V gene sequence: CDR1 DFQATT, CDR2 SNEGSKA (reference sequence). Germline trimming cut 6 bases from V and 2 bases from J; bases unmatched to any gene: 9.

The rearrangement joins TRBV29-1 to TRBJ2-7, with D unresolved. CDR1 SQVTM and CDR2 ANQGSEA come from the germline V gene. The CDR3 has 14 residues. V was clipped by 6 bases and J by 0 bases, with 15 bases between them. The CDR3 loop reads CSVLGGVSSYEQYF. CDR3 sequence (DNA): TGCAGCGTCTTAGGCGGCGTTTCCTCCTACGAGCAGTACTTC.

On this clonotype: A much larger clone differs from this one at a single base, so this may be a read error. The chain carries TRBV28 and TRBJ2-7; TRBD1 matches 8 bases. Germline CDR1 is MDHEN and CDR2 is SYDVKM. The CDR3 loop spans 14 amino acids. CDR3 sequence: CASSLGQESYERYF. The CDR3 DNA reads TGTGCCAGCAGTCTGGGACAGGAGTCCTACGAGCGGTACTTC.

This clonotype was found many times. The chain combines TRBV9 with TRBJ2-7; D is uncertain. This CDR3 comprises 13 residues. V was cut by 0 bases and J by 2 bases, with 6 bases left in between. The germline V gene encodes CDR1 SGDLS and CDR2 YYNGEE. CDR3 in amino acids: CASSVAGTYEQYF. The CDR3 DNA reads TGTGCCAGCAGCGTAGCAGGAACCTACGAGCAGTACTTC. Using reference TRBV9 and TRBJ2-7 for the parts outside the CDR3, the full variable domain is DSGVTQTPKHLITATGQRVTLRCSPRSGDLSVYWYQQSLDQGLQFLIQYYNGEERAKGNILERFSAQQFPDLHSELNLSSLELGDSALYFCASSVAGTYEQYFGPGTRLTVT.

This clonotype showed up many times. CDR3 protein: CASSLAPGRDQYF. CDR3 nucleotides: TGTGCCAGCAGCTTAGCTCCCGGAAGAGACCAGTACTTC. J is TRBJ2-5 and V is TRBV7-9; no firm D call. Trimming took 0 bases from V and 10 from J, leaving 12 bases between them. The CDR3 has 13 amino acids. CDR1 and CDR2 (germline): SEHNR, FQNEAQ (reference sequence).

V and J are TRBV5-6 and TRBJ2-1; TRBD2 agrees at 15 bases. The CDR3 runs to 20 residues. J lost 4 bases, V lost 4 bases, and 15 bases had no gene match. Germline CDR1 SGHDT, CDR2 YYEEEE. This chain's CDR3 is CASSTNPGLAGGVVYNEQFF. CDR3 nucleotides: TGTGCCAGCAGCACCAACCCGGGACTAGCGGGGGGCGTAGTATACAATGAGCAGTTCTTC.